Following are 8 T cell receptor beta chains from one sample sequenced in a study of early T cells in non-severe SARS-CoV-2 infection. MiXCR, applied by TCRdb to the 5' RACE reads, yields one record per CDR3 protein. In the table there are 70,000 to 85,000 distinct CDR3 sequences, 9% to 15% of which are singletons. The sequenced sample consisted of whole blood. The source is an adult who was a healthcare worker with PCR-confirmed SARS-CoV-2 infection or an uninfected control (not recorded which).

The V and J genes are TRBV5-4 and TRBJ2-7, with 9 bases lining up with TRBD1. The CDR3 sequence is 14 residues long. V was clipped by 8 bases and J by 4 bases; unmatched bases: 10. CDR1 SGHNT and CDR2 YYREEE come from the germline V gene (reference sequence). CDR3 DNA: TGTGCCAGTCGCGAACGGGACAGGGTGTACGAGCAGTACTTC. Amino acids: CASRERDRVYEQYF.

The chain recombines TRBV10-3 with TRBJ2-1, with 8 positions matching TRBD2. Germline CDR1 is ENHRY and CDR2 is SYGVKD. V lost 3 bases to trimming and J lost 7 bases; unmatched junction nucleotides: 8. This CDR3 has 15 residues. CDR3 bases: TGTGCCATCAGTGAAGTGAATAGCGGGACGAATGAGCAGTTCTTC. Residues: CAISEVNSGTNEQFF.

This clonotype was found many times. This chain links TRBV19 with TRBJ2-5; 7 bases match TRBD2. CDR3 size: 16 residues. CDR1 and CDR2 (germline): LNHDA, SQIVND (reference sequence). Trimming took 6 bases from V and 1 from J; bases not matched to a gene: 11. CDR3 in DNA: TGTGCCAGTAGCCTCGGACTAGAGGACCCCCAAGAGACCCAGTACTTC. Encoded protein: CASSLGLEDPQETQYF.

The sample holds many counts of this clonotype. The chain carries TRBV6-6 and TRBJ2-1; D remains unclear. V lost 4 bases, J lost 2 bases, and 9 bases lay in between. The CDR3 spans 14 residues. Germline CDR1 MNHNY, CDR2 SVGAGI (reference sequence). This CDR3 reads CASSWIPTYNEQFF. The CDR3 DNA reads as TGTGCCAGCAGTTGGATCCCAACCTACAATGAGCAGTTCTTC.

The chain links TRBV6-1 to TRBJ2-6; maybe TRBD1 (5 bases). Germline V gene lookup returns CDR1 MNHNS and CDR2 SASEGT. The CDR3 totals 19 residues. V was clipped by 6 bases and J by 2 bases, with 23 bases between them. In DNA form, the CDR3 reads TGTGCCAGCAGGGTAAGGGTCGACAGAATTGGAGCTGGGGCCAACGTCCTGACTTTC. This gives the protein CASRVRVDRIGAGANVLTF.

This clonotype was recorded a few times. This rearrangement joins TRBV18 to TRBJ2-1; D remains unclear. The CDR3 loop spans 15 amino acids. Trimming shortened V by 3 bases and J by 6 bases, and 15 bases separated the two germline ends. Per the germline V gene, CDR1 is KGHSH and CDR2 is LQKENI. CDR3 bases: TGTGCCAGCTCACCCCTCGGATCCTCACCCAATGAGCAGTTCTTC. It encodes CASSPLGSSPNEQFF.

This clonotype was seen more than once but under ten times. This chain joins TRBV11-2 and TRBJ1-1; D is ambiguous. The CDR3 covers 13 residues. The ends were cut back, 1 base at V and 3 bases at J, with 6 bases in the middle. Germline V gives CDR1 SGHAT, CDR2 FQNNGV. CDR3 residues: CASSLAAYTEAFF. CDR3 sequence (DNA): TGTGCCAGCAGCTTAGCGGCTTACACTGAAGCTTTCTTT.

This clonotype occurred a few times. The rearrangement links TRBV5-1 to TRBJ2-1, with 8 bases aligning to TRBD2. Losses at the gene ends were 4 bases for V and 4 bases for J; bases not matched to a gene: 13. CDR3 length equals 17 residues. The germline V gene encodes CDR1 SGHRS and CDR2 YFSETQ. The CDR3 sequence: CASSPYASGRGYNEQFF. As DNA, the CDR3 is TGCGCCAGCAGCCCGTATGCCAGCGGGAGAGGTTACAATGAGCAGTTCTTC.